The 24 T cell receptor beta chains presented below share a single source sample, sequenced in a study of neurological immune-mediated disorders. One entry per CDR3 protein results from TCRdb running MiXCR on the 5' RACE reads. The data contain roughly 76,000 distinct CDR3 sequences, 13% to 15% of them seen just once; the ten biggest clones take up about 6.8%. The sequenced material came from PBMCs. These receptors were taken from a woman aged 45-59 years in good health.

For this clonotype: The conserved closing phenylalanine or tryptophan is absent in this CDR3, likely reflecting a read error. The V and J genes are TRBV7-6 and TRBJ2-5; D unclear. In germline, CDR1 is SGHVS, CDR2 FNYEAQ. The V end lost 2 bases, the J end lost 4 bases, and 5 bases lay between the germline ends. This CDR3 has 12 residues. The chain's CDR3 is CASSLLLETQYI. Here the CDR3 DNA reads TGTGCCAGCAGCTTACTCCTAGAGACCCAGTACATC.

This clonotype showed up many times. V gene TRBV20-1 combines with J gene TRBJ2-5; D possibly corresponds to TRBD1 (6 bases). The germline gives CDR1 DFQATT, CDR2 SNEGSKA (reference sequence). Trimming took 4 bases from V and 7 from J, leaving 22 bases between them. The length of the CDR3 is 15 residues. This CDR3 reads CSAKNGMQGRGTQYF. As DNA, the CDR3 is TGCAGTGCTAAAAACGGGATGCAGGGGCGAGGGACCCAGTACTTC.

The sample holds many counts of this clonotype. A much larger clone differs from this one at a single base, so this may be a read error. The CDR3 sequence is CASRLGLNTGEPFF. Written as DNA, the CDR3 is TGCGCCAGCAGACTCGGACTAAACACCGGGGAGCCGTTTTTT. This chain links TRBV5-1 with TRBJ2-2; possible D gene TRBD2, 6 bases. Per the germline V gene, CDR1 is SGHRS and CDR2 is YFSETQ. The CDR3 has 14 residues. The whole variable domain, remainder taken from reference TRBV5-1 and TRBJ2-2, is KAGVTQTPRYLIKTRGQQVTLSCSPISGHRSVSWYQQTPGQGLQFLFEYFSETQRNKGNFPGRFSGRQFSNSRSEMNVSTLELGDSALYLCASRLGLNTGEPFFGEGSRLTVL.

The rearrangement uses TRBV7-9 and TRBJ1-4, with D possibly TRBD1 on 5 matching bases. Germline V gene data show CDR1 as SEHNR and CDR2 as FQNEAQ (reference sequence). V was clipped by 3 bases and J by 8 bases, with 13 bases between them. The CDR3 is 14 amino acids. The CDR3 reads CASSFDGTREKLFF. CDR3 nucleotide sequence: TGTGCCAGCAGCTTCGACGGGACGAGAGAAAAACTGTTTTTT. Full variable domain (remainder filled in from reference TRBV7-9 and TRBJ1-4): DTGVSQNPRHKITKRGQNVTFRCDPISEHNRLYWYRQTLGQGPEFLTYFQNEAQLEKSRLLSDRFSAERPKGSFSTLEIQRTEQGDSAMYLCASSFDGTREKLFFGSGTQLSVL.

About this clonotype: This could be a read error, since a much larger clone is one nucleotide away. The V and J genes are TRBV5-1 and TRBJ2-2; D is undetermined. The CDR3 is 15 residues long. Trimming cost V 4 bases and J 3 bases, with 13 bases left between them. CDR1 is SGHRS and CDR2 is YFSETQ in the germline V gene. The CDR3 nucleotides are TGCGCCAGCAGCGTGGGGTTGGCAGACACCGGGGAGCTGTTTTTT. This codes for CASSVGLADTGELFF.

The V call is TRBV6-1, the J call TRBJ1-1, with D unclear. The CDR3 length is 14 residues. Germline values: CDR1 MNHNS, CDR2 SASEGT. Trimming took 8 bases from V and 7 from J, leaving 20 bases between them. The CDR3 sequence is CASCLATSNGEAFF. CDR3 DNA: TGTGCCAGCTGCCTGGCCACCTCCAACGGTGAAGCTTTCTTT.

This clonotype was seen repeatedly, ten times or more. The chain has TRBV3-1 and TRBJ1-2; D possibly corresponds to TRBD1 (5 bases). The CDR3 sequence is 17 residues long. V lost 4 bases and J 4 bases, leaving 22 bases between the germline ends. Germline V lookup: CDR1 LGHDT, CDR2 YNNKEL (reference sequence). CDR3 region: CASSPHLRQIGSYGYTF. CDR3 in DNA: TGTGCCAGCAGCCCTCACCTCCGACAGATCGGGAGCTATGGCTACACCTTC.

Of note for this clonotype: The junction departs from germline at one end; a sequencing error may be responsible. This chain uses TRBV7-9 with TRBJ1-2, with unresolved D. CDR3 length: 13 residues. The germline gives CDR1 SEHNR, CDR2 FQNEAQ (reference sequence). The CDR3 region has the DNA TGTGCCAGCAGCTTACGGGGTAACTATGGATACACCTTC. This translates into CASSLRGNYGYTF.

In this sample, this clonotype turned up many times. The J gene is TRBJ2-1, the V gene TRBV27; 9 positions agree with TRBD2. The ends lost 5 bases at V and 3 bases at J; junction bases unmatched: 11. This CDR3 has 17 residues. CDR1 and CDR2 from the germline V gene are MNHEY and SMNVEV (reference sequence). The CDR3 sequence is CASSPTPSGEIYNEQFF. The CDR3 region has the DNA TGTGCCAGCAGTCCAACTCCTAGCGGGGAGATCTACAATGAGCAGTTCTTC.

This clonotype was detected ten times or more. The chain combines TRBV7-2 with TRBJ2-7; TRBD2 matches at 9 bases. The V segment lost 3 bases and the J segment 1 base; nucleotides outside the gene matches: 1. There are 14 residues in the CDR3. Germline V gene lookup returns CDR1 SGHTA and CDR2 FQGNSA. DNA for the CDR3: TGTGCCAGCAGCTTGACTAGCGGTTCCTACGAGCAGTACTTC. The encoded protein is CASSLTSGSYEQYF. The complete variable domain, with remaining parts taken from reference TRBV7-2 and TRBJ2-7, reads GAGVSQSPSNKVTEKGKDVELRCDPISGHTALYWYRQSLGQGLEFLIYFQGNSAPDKSGLPSDRFSAERTGGSVSTLTIQRTQQEDSAVYLCASSLTSGSYEQYFGPGTRLTVT.

The V and J genes are TRBV7-6 and TRBJ2-5; 10 bases agree with TRBD2. This CDR3 is built from 15 residues. Germline V gives CDR1 SGHVS, CDR2 FNYEAQ. The junction had 8 bases not matched to a gene; V was cut back by 1 base and J by 9 bases. This CDR3 is CASSLVSGGTGAQYF. CDR3 DNA: TGTGCCAGCAGCTTAGTTAGCGGGGGGACCGGGGCCCAGTACTTC. The variable domain in full, completed from reference TRBV7-6 and TRBJ2-5, reads GAGVSQSPRYKVTKRGQDVALRCDPISGHVSLYWYRQALGQGPEFLTYFNYEAQQDKSGLPNDRFSAERPEGSISTLTIQRTEQRDSAMYRCASSLVSGGTGAQYFGPGTRLLVL.

This clonotype was picked up many times. V is TRBV24-1 and J is TRBJ2-1; no firm D call. Germline CDR1 KGHDR, CDR2 SFDVKD. The germline V and J ends were trimmed by 7 bases and 5 bases, with 20 bases remaining between them. The CDR3 totals 16 residues. The CDR3 sequence: CATSPSKGLVHNEQFF. The DNA of the CDR3 is TGTGCCACCAGCCCCTCCAAGGGTCTGGTACACAATGAGCAGTTCTTC.

In this sample, this clonotype turned up many times. The gene calls are TRBV21-1 and TRBJ1-2. TRBV21-1 counts as a pseudogene. The CDR3 spans 13 residues. CDR3 loop: CASSTLVFYGYTF. The CDR3 DNA follows: TGTGCCAGCAGCACCCTCGTTTTCTATGGCTACACCTTC.

This clonotype was recorded at least ten times. The rearrangement uses TRBV5-1 and TRBJ2-3, with TRBD2 matching over 11 bases. This CDR3 contains 17 residues. Germline V gene sequence: CDR1 SGHRS, CDR2 YFSETQ. The junction had 7 bases not matched to a gene; V was cut back by 4 bases and J by 0 bases. The CDR3 region is CASSPSSGGTSTDTQYF. CDR3 coding DNA: TGCGCCAGCAGCCCTTCTAGCGGGGGGACTAGCACAGATACGCAGTATTTT.

The V call is TRBV4-2, the J call TRBJ2-5, with D perhaps TRBD2 (5 bases). V lost 4 bases, J lost 1 base, and 22 bases lay in between. Germline V gene sequence: CDR1 LGHNA, CDR2 YNFKEQ. This CDR3 spans 18 amino acids. The CDR3 sequence is CASSPRLDPGSFQETQYF. CDR3 nucleotide sequence: TGTGCCAGCAGCCCAAGACTGGATCCGGGGTCGTTCCAAGAGACCCAGTACTTC.

This clonotype was detected many times. CDR3 amino acids: CASSLVGTGVYEQYF. The CDR3 DNA sequence: TGTGCCAGCAGCTTGGTCGGGACAGGGGTGTATGAGCAGTACTTC. J is TRBJ2-7 and V is TRBV5-8; 10 bases line up with TRBD1. CDR3 size: 15 residues. From germline, CDR1 is SGHTS and CDR2 YDEGEE. Trimming removed 0 bases from V and 7 bases from J; junction bases left unmatched: 7.

The table lists this clonotype with many counts. The chain links TRBV12-3 or TRBV12-4 to TRBJ2-5; perhaps TRBD2 as D (7 bases). V was pared by 6 bases and J by 1 base, with 15 bases between. The CDR3 runs to 15 residues. The CDR3 nucleotides read TGTGCCAGCAGCCCCTTAGGGGGGGGCCAAGAGACCCAGTACTTC. It is translated as CASSPLGGGQETQYF.

Many counts were recorded for this clonotype. The rearrangement uses TRBV7-2 and TRBJ1-2; D gene uncertain. Trimming removed 0 bases from V and 7 bases from J, with 12 bases in between. This CDR3 is built from 14 residues. Germline CDR1 reads SGHTA; CDR2 reads FQGNSA. In DNA form, the CDR3 reads TGTGCCAGCAGCTTAGCGCTGCGTCCGTCTGGCTACACCTTC. This sequence encodes CASSLALRPSGYTF. Complete variable domain (other parts from reference TRBV7-2 and TRBJ1-2): GAGVSQSPSNKVTEKGKDVELRCDPISGHTALYWYRQSLGQGLEFLIYFQGNSAPDKSGLPSDRFSAERTGGSVSTLTIQRTQQEDSAVYLCASSLALRPSGYTFGSGTRLTVV.

This clonotype was seen repeatedly, ten times or more. J is TRBJ1-1 and V is TRBV11-3; D perhaps matches TRBD1 (6 bases). V lost 3 bases, J lost 1 base, and 18 bases lay in between. In germline, CDR1 is SGHNT, CDR2 YENEEA. This CDR3 is 17 amino acids long. The DNA of the CDR3 is TGTGCCAGCAGCTTGGTATTTACCGGGACACAGAACACTGAAGCTTTCTTT. Translating it yields CASSLVFTGTQNTEAFF. The variable domain in full, with the rest retrieved from reference TRBV11-3 and TRBJ1-1, is EAGVVQSPRYKIIEKKQPVAFWCNPISGHNTLYWYLQNLGQGPELLIRYENEEAVDDSQLPKDRFSAERLKGVDSTLKIQPAELGDSAVYLCASSLVFTGTQNTEAFFGQGTRLTVV.

Many counts were recorded for this clonotype. The genes are TRBV29-1 and TRBJ2-7; TRBD1 agrees at 10 bases. The V gene end was trimmed by 7 bases and the J gene end by 7 bases; junction bases not matched to a gene: 7. CDR3 length: 12 amino acids. CDR1 SQVTM and CDR2 ANQGSEA come from the germline V gene. The CDR3 bases are TGCAGCGCCGGACAGGGGGGTCGGGAGCAGTACTTC. This codes for CSAGQGGREQYF.

This clonotype was picked up a small number of times. V usage is TRBV7-2 and J usage is TRBJ2-3; 7 nucleotides line up with TRBD2. The CDR3 is 15 amino acids. Germline trimming cut 8 bases from V and 2 bases from J; bases unmatched to any gene: 10. Germline V gene data show CDR1 as SGHTA and CDR2 as FQGNSA. DNA for the CDR3: TGTGCCAGCGGAGGGACTACAAGGCCCACAGATACGCAGTATTTT. Amino acid sequence: CASGGTTRPTDTQYF.

This clonotype was observed many times. The chain employs TRBV29-1 and TRBJ1-1, with D perhaps TRBD1 (6 bases). V lost 3 bases and J 4 bases, leaving 18 bases between the germline ends. The CDR3 spans 15 residues. The germline V gene encodes CDR1 SQVTM and CDR2 ANQGSEA. CDR3 coding DNA: TGCAGCGTTGATACGGGGGCGCTTCTCCCCACTGAAGCTTTCTTT. As protein: CSVDTGALLPTEAFF.

This clonotype has at least ten counts. The chain employs TRBV5-6 and TRBJ2-1; maybe TRBD2 (6 bases). Germline V gene sequence: CDR1 SGHDT, CDR2 YYEEEE. V lost 5 bases and J lost 4, with 13 bases in between. The CDR3 consists of 14 residues. In DNA, the CDR3 is TGTGCCAGCAGTAGGCGGGAACCGTACAATGAGCAGTTCTTC. It yields the protein CASSRREPYNEQFF.

The V gene is TRBV5-1, the J gene TRBJ1-6; 9 positions match TRBD1. The germline V gene has CDR1 SGHRS and CDR2 YFSETQ. The CDR3 extends over 15 amino acids. The junction had 6 bases not matched to a gene; V was cut back by 4 bases and J by 7 bases. This chain's CDR3 is CASSPDGQGNSPLHF. The DNA of the CDR3 is TGCGCCAGCAGCCCGGACGGACAGGGGAATTCACCCCTCCACTTT.